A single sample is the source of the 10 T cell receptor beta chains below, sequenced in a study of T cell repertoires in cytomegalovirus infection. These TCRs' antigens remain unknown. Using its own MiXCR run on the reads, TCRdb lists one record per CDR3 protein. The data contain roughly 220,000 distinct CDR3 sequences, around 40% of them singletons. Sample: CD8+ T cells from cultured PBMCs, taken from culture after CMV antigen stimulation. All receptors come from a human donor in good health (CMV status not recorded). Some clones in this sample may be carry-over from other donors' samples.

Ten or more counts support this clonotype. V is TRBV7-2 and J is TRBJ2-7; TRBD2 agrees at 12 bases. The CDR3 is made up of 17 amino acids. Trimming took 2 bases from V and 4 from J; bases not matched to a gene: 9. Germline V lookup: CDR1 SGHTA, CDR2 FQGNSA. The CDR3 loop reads CASSLSLTSGRTYEQYF. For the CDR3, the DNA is TGTGCCAGCAGCTTATCTCTTACTAGCGGGAGGACTTACGAGCAGTACTTC.

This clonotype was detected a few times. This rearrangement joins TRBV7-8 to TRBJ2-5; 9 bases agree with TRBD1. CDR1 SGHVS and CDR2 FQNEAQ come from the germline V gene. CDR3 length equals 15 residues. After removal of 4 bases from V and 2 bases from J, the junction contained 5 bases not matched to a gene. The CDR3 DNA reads TGTGCCAGCAGCTCGGGACAGGGCATACAAGAGACCCAGTACTTC. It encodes CASSSGQGIQETQYF.

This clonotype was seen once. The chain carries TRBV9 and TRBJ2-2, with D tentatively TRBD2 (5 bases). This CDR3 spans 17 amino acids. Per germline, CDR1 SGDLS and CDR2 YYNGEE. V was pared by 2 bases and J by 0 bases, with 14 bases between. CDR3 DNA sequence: TGTGCCAGCAGCGTCGAGGCGGCGGGCCCGAACACCGGGGAGCTGTTTTTT. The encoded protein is CASSVEAAGPNTGELFF.

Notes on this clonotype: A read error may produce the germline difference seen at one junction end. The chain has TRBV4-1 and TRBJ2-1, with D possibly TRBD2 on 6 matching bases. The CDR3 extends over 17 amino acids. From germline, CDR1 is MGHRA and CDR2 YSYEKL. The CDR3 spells CASSPPRVAGPNNEQFF. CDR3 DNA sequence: TGTGCCAGCAGCCCCCCGAGAGTGGCGGGGCCAAACAATGAGCAGTTCTTC.

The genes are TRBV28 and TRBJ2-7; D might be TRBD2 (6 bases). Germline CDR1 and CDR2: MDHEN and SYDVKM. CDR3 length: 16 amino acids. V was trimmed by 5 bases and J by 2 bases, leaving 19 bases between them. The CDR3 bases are TGTGCCAGCAGTCCCACCCGCCCACTAGCCGCCTACGAGCAGTACTTC. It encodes CASSPTRPLAAYEQYF.

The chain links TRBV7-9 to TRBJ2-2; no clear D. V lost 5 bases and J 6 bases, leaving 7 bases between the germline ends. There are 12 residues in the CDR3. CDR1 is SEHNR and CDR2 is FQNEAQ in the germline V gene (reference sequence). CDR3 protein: CASSVQAGELFF. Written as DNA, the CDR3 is TGTGCCAGCAGCGTCCAGGCCGGGGAGCTGTTTTTT.

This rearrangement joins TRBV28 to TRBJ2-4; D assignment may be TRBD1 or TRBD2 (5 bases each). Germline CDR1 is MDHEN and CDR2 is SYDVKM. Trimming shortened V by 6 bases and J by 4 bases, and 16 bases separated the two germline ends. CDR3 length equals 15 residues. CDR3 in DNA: TGTGCCAGCAGAGGAGGTCGGGGCAGTAAAAACATTCAGTACTTC. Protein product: CASRGGRGSKNIQYF.

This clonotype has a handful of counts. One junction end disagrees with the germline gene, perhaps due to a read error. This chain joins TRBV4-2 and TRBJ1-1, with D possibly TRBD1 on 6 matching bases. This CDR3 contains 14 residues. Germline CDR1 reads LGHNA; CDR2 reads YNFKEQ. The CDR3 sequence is CASSQPDRNPEAFF. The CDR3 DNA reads TGTGCCAGCAGCCAACCTGACAGGAACCCTGAAGCTTTCTTT.

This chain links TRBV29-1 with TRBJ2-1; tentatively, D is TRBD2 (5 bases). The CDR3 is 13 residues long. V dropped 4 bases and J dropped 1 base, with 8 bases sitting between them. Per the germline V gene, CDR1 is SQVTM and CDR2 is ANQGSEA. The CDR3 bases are TGCAGCGTTGTGGGCGGGTCCTACAATGAGCAGTTCTTC. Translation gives CSVVGGSYNEQFF.

CDR3 nucleotides: TGTGCCAGCAGTTTGTCCCAGGGGAGACAGGCTGAAGCTTTCTTT. It encodes CASSLSQGRQAEAFF. V is TRBV12-3 or TRBV12-4 and J is TRBJ1-1; tentative D call: TRBD1 (6 bases). This CDR3 is 15 amino acids long. V gave up 3 bases and J gave up 6 bases, with 17 bases separating them.